Each of the 19 T cell receptor beta chains below was sequenced from the same sample in a study of siplizumab effects on memory and regulatory T cells. TCRdb's copy holds only in-frame clones and misses some; the assay was immunoSEQ multiplex PCR. Counted here are roughly 64,000 clones, around 96% occurring once; the ten biggest clones make up 0.095%. Sequences were obtained from naive CD8+ T cells sorted from blood. Receptor source: a human donor in good health.

The chain joins TRBV6-1 to TRBJ1-5; weak D call: TRBD1 (5 bases). The germline V gene encodes CDR1 MNHNS and CDR2 SASEGT. The CDR3 contains 16 residues. V was pared by 6 bases and J by 6 bases, with 21 bases between. The CDR3: CASSEYQGVDTQPQHF. For the CDR3, the DNA is TGTGCCAGCAGCGAATATCAGGGTGTTGACACTCAGCCCCAGCATTTT.

The chain has TRBV13 and TRBJ1-2; 8 bases are shared with TRBD1. Germline assignment: CDR1 PRHDT and CDR2 FYEKMQ (reference sequence). With V trimmed by 1 base and J by 5 bases, 6 bases remained unmatched. The CDR3 loop spans 15 amino acids. The CDR3 loop reads CASSLVQGAGYGYTF. CDR3 sequence (DNA): TGTGCCAGCAGCTTAGTTCAGGGGGCAGGGTATGGCTACACCTTC. The entire variable domain, with the rest obtained from reference TRBV13 and TRBJ1-2, is as follows: AAGVIQSPRHLIKEKRETATLKCYPIPRHDTVYWYQQGPGQDPQFLISFYEKMQSDKGSIPDRFSAQQFSDYHSELNMSSLELGDSALYFCASSLVQGAGYGYTFGSGTRLTVV.

V usage is TRBV6-5 and J usage is TRBJ1-4; D is unresolved. V lost 2 bases to trimming and J lost 1 base, with 8 bases between them. The V gene's germline CDR1 is MNHEY and CDR2 SVGAGI. The CDR3 runs 15 residues. CDR3 residues: CASSYGGETNEKLFF. CDR3 sequence (DNA): TGTGCCAGCAGTTACGGCGGCGAAACTAATGAAAAACTGTTTTTT.

The rearrangement links TRBV5-4 to TRBJ2-2; D unclear. V was cut by 3 bases and J by 5 bases, with 5 bases left in between. CDR1 and CDR2 from the germline V gene are SGHNT and YYREEE (reference sequence). The CDR3 spans 12 residues. CDR3 nucleotide sequence: TGTGCCAGCAGCTCGGCTACCGGGGAGCTGTTTTTT. Its protein product is CASSSATGELFF.

The rearrangement links TRBV4-2 to TRBJ2-2, with D hard to call. Trimming left V 0 bases short and J 2 bases short, with 7 bases between. The length of the CDR3 is 15 residues. Germline-derived CDR1 and CDR2 are LGHNA and YNFKEQ. The CDR3 loop is CASSQDPSNTGELFF. The CDR3 DNA reads TGTGCCAGCAGCCAAGACCCTAGTAACACCGGGGAGCTGTTTTTT.

The rearrangement links TRBV4-1 to TRBJ2-3; 9 nucleotides align to TRBD2. Germline V gene data show CDR1 as MGHRA and CDR2 as YSYEKL. J lost 2 bases, V lost 2 bases, and 2 bases had no gene match. This CDR3 has 15 residues. The CDR3 bases are TGCGCCAGCAGCCAAATAGCGGGGGACACAGATACGCAGTATTTT. As protein: CASSQIAGDTDTQYF.

The V gene is TRBV4-3, the J gene TRBJ1-2, with no clear D. The CDR3 runs to 12 residues. V lost 0 bases to trimming and J lost 9 bases, with 8 bases between them. CDR1 and CDR2 (germline): LGHNA, YSLEER. CDR3 protein: CASSQDQFSYTF. The CDR3 DNA is TGCGCCAGCAGCCAAGATCAATTTAGCTACACCTTC.

The chain employs TRBV27 and TRBJ2-5; D not certain. This CDR3 region has 14 residues. The germline V gene encodes CDR1 MNHEY and CDR2 SMNVEV (reference sequence). Trimming took off 2 bases at V and 4 bases at J, with 11 bases between the two ends. DNA for the CDR3: TGTGCCAGCAGTTTAGTCGACAATTTAGAGACCCAGTACTTC. Protein: CASSLVDNLETQYF.

This chain connects TRBV30 to TRBJ1-1; D may be TRBD1 (6 bases). The CDR3 loop spans 15 amino acids. Per the germline V gene, CDR1 is GTSNPN and CDR2 is SVGIG (reference sequence). The V and J ends lost 5 bases and 1 base respectively, with 17 bases between them. In DNA form, the CDR3 reads TGTGCCTGGGAGGTTCAGGGGAGCACGAACACTGAAGCTTTCTTT. Amino acids: CAWEVQGSTNTEAFF.

A remark on this clone: The sample carries other DNA sequences with the same CDR3. The CDR3 protein is CASSFRGGYTEAFF. Here the CDR3 DNA reads TGTGCCAGCAGTTTCAGGGGAGGGTACACTGAAGCTTTCTTT. V gene TRBV28 combines with J gene TRBJ1-1, with D possibly being TRBD1 (6 bases). Trimming stripped 3 bases from V and 3 bases from J, with 11 bases between. Germline V gene lookup returns CDR1 MDHEN and CDR2 SYDVKM. The CDR3 length is 14 residues.

The chain recombines TRBV9 with TRBJ2-3, with D perhaps TRBD1 (6 bases). The V gene lost 0 bases and the J gene lost 2 bases, with 16 bases spanning the gap. The V gene's germline CDR1 is SGDLS and CDR2 YYNGEE. There are 17 residues in the CDR3. CDR3 DNA: TGTGCCAGCAGCGTAGAAGGGACACAGCAACACACAGATACGCAGTATTTT. Translating it yields CASSVEGTQQHTDTQYF.

The chain is built from TRBV6-6 and TRBJ1-1; TRBD1 aligns across 7 bases. Germline CDR1 is MNHNY and CDR2 is SVGAGI (reference sequence). This CDR3 is built from 15 residues. The V segment lost 6 bases and the J segment 1 base; nucleotides outside the gene matches: 8. For the CDR3, the DNA is TGTGCCAGCAGCCTTCCTACAGGGGAGAACACTGAAGCTTTCTTT. It codes for CASSLPTGENTEAFF.

The chain joins TRBV5-4 to TRBJ2-3; 10 nucleotides line up with TRBD2. The germline gives CDR1 SGHNT, CDR2 YYREEE (reference sequence). This CDR3 is 15 amino acids long. With V trimmed by 0 bases and J by 6 bases, 4 bases remained unmatched. Here the CDR3 reads CASSLGAGGTDTQYF. The CDR3 DNA is TGTGCCAGCAGCTTGGGAGCGGGGGGGACGGATACGCAGTATTTT.

The chain recombines TRBV5-6 with TRBJ1-1; D might be TRBD1 (5 bases). Germline loops: CDR1 SGHDT, CDR2 YYEEEE. V lost 1 base and J 2 bases, leaving 9 bases between the germline ends. The CDR3 has 14 amino acids. The CDR3 bases are TGTGCCAGCAGCTTGTGGGGGGGAAACACTGAAGCTTTCTTT. The encoded protein is CASSLWGGNTEAFF.

Written as DNA, the CDR3 is TGTGCCAGCAGCCAAGAATCTGCGGGGGGTTTCGGCGGGGAGCTGTTTTTT. Translation gives CASSQESAGGFGGELFF. The chain couples TRBV4-2 to TRBJ2-2; 8 nucleotides line up with TRBD2. Germline values: CDR1 LGHNA, CDR2 YNFKEQ. J was trimmed by 7 bases and V by 0 bases; bases with no gene match: 10. The CDR3 extends over 17 amino acids.

This chain uses TRBV19 with TRBJ2-5, with TRBD2 matching over 7 bases. Germline V gene sequence: CDR1 LNHDA, CDR2 SQIVND (reference sequence). V lost 4 bases and J lost 2; bases outside the gene matches: 7. The CDR3 covers 15 residues. The CDR3 region has the DNA TGTGCCAGTAGTAGCGGGGGAAGACGGCAAGAGACCCAGTACTTC. It yields the protein CASSSGGRRQETQYF.

The rearrangement uses TRBV6-1 and TRBJ1-1; D not certain. CDR1 and CDR2 from the germline V gene are MNHNS and SASEGT. There are 14 residues in the CDR3. V was cut by 7 bases and J by 0 bases, with 12 bases left in between. The CDR3 sequence: CASKLDILNTEAFF. The CDR3 DNA reads TGTGCCAGCAAGCTAGACATCCTGAACACTGAAGCTTTCTTT.

V gene TRBV5-4 combines with J gene TRBJ2-7; 12 bases are a match to TRBD1. The CDR3 consists of 16 residues. Germline V gives CDR1 SGHNT, CDR2 YYREEE (reference sequence). With V trimmed by 4 bases and J by 4 bases, 9 bases remained unmatched. CDR3 in amino acids: CASSPSLGQGAYEQYF. CDR3 DNA: TGTGCCAGCAGCCCTAGCTTGGGACAGGGGGCTTACGAGCAGTACTTC.

This chain uses TRBV7-9 with TRBJ1-1; 7 nucleotides agree with TRBD1. The germline gives CDR1 SEHNR, CDR2 FQNEAQ (reference sequence). The CDR3 runs to 15 residues. Losses at the gene ends were 3 bases for V and 5 bases for J; bases not matched to a gene: 9. The CDR3 DNA reads TGTGCCAGCAGCTTGGGGGCCCCAGGGGGGACTGAAGCTTTCTTT. Translating it yields CASSLGAPGGTEAFF.